This TCR beta chain is from a study of identical twins. General study points: Shared out-of-frame alpha sequences (those common to twins) showed excess low generation probability. Findings depended on cross-sectional statistics rather than tracking the same donors.

No donor was unhealthy or non-Caucasian. This CDR3 comprises 15 residues. V was cut by 5 bases and J by 8 bases, with 20 bases left in between. Germline CDR1 SGHRS, CDR2 YFSETQ. Unique molecular identifiers were present on the cDNA, which also gained a universal primer site by template switching. A single record per CDR3 protein comes from TCRdb applying MiXCR to the 5' RACE reads. The data contain approximately 220,000 distinct CDR3 sequences, approximately 7.8% of them singletons. Many counts were recorded for this clonotype. Its antigen remains unknown. In addition, the sample was reused for a study of yellow fever vaccine responses in identical twins.

The sample consisted of CD8+ T cells sorted from blood. The TCR was taken from a woman aged 18-35 years in good health. V usage is TRBV5-1 and J usage is TRBJ2-1; either TRBD1 or TRBD2 may fit D (6 bases each). CDR3: CASSLGGLSQDEQFF. The CDR3 nucleotides read TGCGCCAGCAGTTTAGGGGGGCTGAGCCAGGATGAGCAGTTCTTC. Full variable domain (rest looked up from reference TRBV5-1 and TRBJ2-1): KAGVTQTPRYLIKTRGQQVTLSCSPISGHRSVSWYQQTPGQGLQFLFEYFSETQRNKGNFPGRFSGRQFSNSRSEMNVSTLELGDSALYLCASSLGGLSQDEQFFGPGTRLTVL.